This TCR beta chain appears in the sequencing data of a study of identical twins (dated by TCRdb to about 2016). With respect to the entire study: To test whether fetal clonotypes persist, this study deep-sequenced TCR alpha and beta repertoires from monozygotic twins, from unrelated adults of various ages, and from cord blood. Replicate twin experiments were performed at different times using different library preparation protocols to rule out contamination. Overall study outcomes, separate from this receptor: Compared with coincidental sharing between unrelated individuals, out-of-frame TCR alpha sequences shared between twins showed an excess of sequences with low generation probability. A weaker excess of twin sharing was found in beta out-of-frame sequences because the signal-to-noise ratio was lowered by fewer shared sequences. Abundant cord blood beta clonotypes had fewer insertions, young adult naive repertoires showed a similar but weaker trend, and memory repertoires showed no such trend. Invariant T cells such as MAIT and iNKT could partly confound zero-insertion analyses, although diverse VJ usage argued against such confounding for most clonotypes. In monozygotic twins, recombination models systematically underestimated out-of-frame TCR alpha sharing, but the models matched the sharing seen between unrelated individuals. Because the same donors could not be followed over many years, the conclusions relied on cross-sectional statistical analysis.

Libraries were prepared through 5' RACE. Sequencing relied on an Illumina HiSeq 2000. Template switching added a universal primer binding site, and the final cDNA carried a unique molecular identifier that allowed TCR cDNA molecules to be counted accurately. First-strand cDNA for TCR alpha and beta chains was synthesized from specific primers in the conserved constant-segment region. To control for contamination, every cDNA library carried two barcodes: a SMART-Mk sample barcode plus Illumina barcodes. Two successive PCR steps introduced TruSeq adapter sequences along with Illumina sample barcodes. The Illumina HiSeq platform was used with custom primers to sequence TCR alpha and beta cDNA libraries. As for how the authors treated the data: MiGEC processed the raw reads to extract unique molecular identifiers, while MiXCR was used to determine the CDR3 positions. Recombination models were inferred per individual with the repgenHMM and IGoR tools using an EM algorithm. The tcR package in R was used for shared clonotype analysis, with sharing normalized by the product of cloneset sizes. Out-of-frame nonproductive sequences were analyzed to study raw recombination free of thymic and clonal selection effects. TCRdb passed the public sequencing reads through fastp at Q25 and MiXCR, retaining productive beta sequences. Rows are combined by CDR3 protein, so each entry shows the most common genes and DNA. The V and J calls and clone size come from TCRdb's table, not from the authors' own analysis. The sample table contains 130,000 to 150,000 distinct CDR3 sequences; only one count was recorded for around 3.5% of them. Jointly, the top ten make up more than 6.5% of the sample.

The junction shows trimming of 1 base on V and 0 bases on J, plus 11 bases between the germline ends. The CDR3 covers 16 residues, taking in both the cysteine and the phenylalanine. CDR3 DNA only is kept here, 48 bases in frame from base 1. CDR1 and CDR2 are drawn from the germline V gene: MGHDK, SYGVNS. All donors were healthy Caucasians. Miltenyi CD45RO+ enrichment and human naive T-cell isolation kits were used to isolate memory (CD45RO+) and naive T cells from PBMC. This clonotype has ten or more counts. The target of this receptor is not known. Base qualities are not provided; no much larger clone lies one nucleotide away.

The sample was memory T cells sorted from blood. Explained via the paper, the cell subset or site label denotes: CD45RO+ enriched T cells. The rearrangement combines TRBV25-1 with TRBJ2-3; the D gene may be TRBD1 or TRBD2, since each aligns over 5 bases. The TCR sequence derives from a man between 18 and 35 years old in good health. CDR3 protein: CASSESPGTSTDTQYF. The nucleotide sequence reads as follows: TGTGCCAGCAGTGAATCCCCTGGGACCAGCACAGATACGCAGTATTTT.